The 20 T cell receptor beta chains presented below share a single source sample, sequenced in a study of T cells in Graves' hyperthyroidism and ophthalmopathy (dated by TCRdb to the late 2010s). To prepare the library, multiplex PCR was applied. Instrument used: Illumina HiSeq 2000. Amplification of TCR beta CDR3 regions was carried out from RNA transcripts. A first-round RT-PCR of the TCR CDR3 used the HTBI primer set with the Qiagen OneStep RT-PCR kit. The public reads were quality trimmed at Q25 with fastp and then assembled into clones with MiXCR by TCRdb, keeping productive beta chains. Each entry merges the rows of one CDR3 protein and shows their most common DNA and genes. The table for this sample lists a few hundred thousand distinct CDR3 sequences; 18% of them were counted only once. Roughly two fifths of the sample is held by the ten biggest clonotypes. The sequencing sample was made of blood. These receptors came from a man between 40 and 49 years old with Graves' hyperthyroidism.

This clonotype was counted a few times. V gene TRBV29-1 combines with J gene TRBJ2-6; D not resolved. V lost 5 bases to trimming and J lost 0 bases, with 11 bases between them. The germline V gene encodes CDR1 SQVTM and CDR2 ANQGSEA. CDR3 length equals 15 residues. The CDR3 nucleotides are TGCAGCGTTCGCACAGCTCCCTCTGGGGCCAACGTCCTGACTTTC. It codes for CSVRTAPSGANVLTF.

This clonotype was picked up a small number of times. The chain joins TRBV5-4 to TRBJ2-2; perhaps D is TRBD1 or TRBD2 (5 bases each). From germline, CDR1 is SGHNT and CDR2 YYREEE (reference sequence). Deletions cut 4 bases from V and 5 bases from J, with 21 bases between. This CDR3 is 17 amino acids long. The CDR3 sequence is CASSIFGVGESTGELFF. The CDR3 DNA reads TGTGCCAGCAGCATCTTCGGAGTAGGGGAGAGTACCGGGGAGCTGTTTTTT.

The genes are TRBV12-3 or TRBV12-4 and TRBJ1-1, with 8 bases matching TRBD1. V dropped 6 bases and J dropped 2; count of bases not matched to a gene: 8. The CDR3 spans 15 residues. The CDR3 loop is CASSYPQGGNTEAFF. DNA of the CDR3: TGTGCCAGCAGCTACCCACAGGGGGGAAACACTGAAGCTTTCTTT.

This rearrangement joins TRBV18 to TRBJ2-1; TRBD1 or TRBD2 may be the D gene (5 bases each). Trimming cost V 0 bases and J 8 bases, with 14 bases left between them. There are 15 residues in the CDR3. CDR1 is KGHSH and CDR2 is LQKENI in the germline V gene. CDR3 loop: CASSPPGPGYDEQFF. CDR3 nucleotide sequence: TGTGCCAGCTCACCACCGGGGCCGGGATACGATGAGCAGTTCTTC.

This clonotype was seen at least ten times. A read error may account for a junction end that differs from germline. The V call is TRBV2, the J call TRBJ2-1; 10 bases are a match to TRBD2. The CDR3 is 14 amino acids. In germline, CDR1 is SNHLY, CDR2 FYNNEI. DNA of the CDR3: TGTGCCAGCAGTGAAGCGTCTAGCGGGGGTGAGCAGCTCTTC. Amino acids: CASSEASSGGEQLF.

This clonotype has at least ten counts. The chain carries TRBV28 and TRBJ1-5; 8 positions match TRBD1. From germline, CDR1 is MDHEN and CDR2 SYDVKM. The CDR3 has 17 residues. J was trimmed by 0 bases and V by 7 bases; bases with no gene match: 11. In nucleotides, the CDR3 is TGTGCCAGCACAGAGGGACAGGCAACTTATAGCAATCAGCCCCAGCATTTT. Translated, it gives CASTEGQATYSNQPQHF.

This clonotype was detected ten times or more. V usage is TRBV20-1 and J usage is TRBJ2-1; 7 nucleotides agree with TRBD2. The CDR3 has 14 residues. The V and J ends lost 1 base and 3 bases, in that order; junction bases with no gene match: 3. From germline, CDR1 is DFQATT and CDR2 SNEGSKA (reference sequence). The CDR3 loop reads CSARVAGDYNEQFF. CDR3 DNA sequence: TGCAGTGCTAGAGTTGCGGGGGACTACAATGAGCAGTTCTTC.

The chain combines TRBV5-6 with TRBJ2-1, with D perhaps matching TRBD1 (6 bases). The CDR3 contains 12 residues. V was clipped by 4 bases and J by 8 bases, with 10 bases between them. CDR1 and CDR2 (germline): SGHDT, YYEEEE. The CDR3: CASSGRGHEQFF. The CDR3 DNA sequence: TGTGCCAGCAGCGGCAGGGGTCATGAGCAGTTCTTC.

This clonotype was recorded many times. The chain combines TRBV18 with TRBJ1-2; D is ambiguous. Per germline, CDR1 KGHSH and CDR2 LQKENI. The CDR3 loop spans 16 amino acids. The V and J ends lost 3 bases and 2 bases respectively, with 16 bases between them. The CDR3, as DNA: TGTGCCAGCTCACCGCCTTACAGTAGATTCAACTATGGCTACACCTTC. Translating gives CASSPPYSRFNYGYTF.

This clonotype appeared many times. The chain combines TRBV20-1 with TRBJ2-5, with 10 bases matching TRBD2. From germline, CDR1 is DFQATT and CDR2 SNEGSKA (reference sequence). CDR3 size: 14 residues. The ends lost 6 bases at V and 3 bases at J; junction bases unmatched: 7. CDR3 protein: CSAPGTSAEETQYF. For the CDR3, the DNA is TGCAGTGCGCCGGGGACTAGCGCGGAAGAGACCCAGTACTTC.

The chain links TRBV20-1 to TRBJ1-1, with D tentatively TRBD1 (6 bases). CDR1 and CDR2 (germline): DFQATT, SNEGSKA (reference sequence). This CDR3 contains 15 residues. V lost 4 bases and J 0 bases, leaving 15 bases between the germline ends. The CDR3 loop is CSAIRAGALNTEAFF. CDR3 nucleotides: TGCAGTGCTATTAGAGCGGGGGCTTTGAACACTGAAGCTTTCTTT.

The rearrangement joins TRBV7-3 to TRBJ1-6; tentatively, D is TRBD1 (6 bases). Trimming pared 5 bases from V and 6 bases from J, leaving 11 bases between. The V gene's germline CDR1 is SGHTA and CDR2 FQGTGA. The CDR3 covers 14 residues. This CDR3 is CASSPRGLNSPLHF. The CDR3 nucleotides read TGTGCCAGCAGCCCTCGGGGGCTTAATTCACCCCTCCACTTT. The full variable domain, with the rest looked up from reference TRBV7-3 and TRBJ1-6, is GAGVSQTPSNKVTEKGKYVELRCDPISGHTALYWYRQSLGQGPEFLIYFQGTGAADDSGLPNDRFFAVRPEGSVSTLKIQRTERGDSAVYLCASSPRGLNSPLHFGNGTRLTVT.

The rearrangement links TRBV29-1 to TRBJ1-3, with 7 positions matching TRBD1. CDR3 size: 14 residues. Germline assignment: CDR1 SQVTM and CDR2 ANQGSEA. Unmatched junction bases numbered 7, after V lost 5 bases and J lost 3 bases. The CDR3 nucleotides read TGCAGCGTTATTACAGGGGTTGGTGGAAACACCATATATTTT. This gives the protein CSVITGVGGNTIYF.

V and J are TRBV4-3 and TRBJ2-2; D perhaps matches TRBD1 (6 bases). V lost 7 bases and J 1 base, leaving 10 bases between the germline ends. Germline loops: CDR1 LGHNA, CDR2 YSLEER. The length of the CDR3 is 14 residues. The CDR3 sequence: CASKWGRNTGELFF. For the CDR3, the DNA is TGCGCCAGCAAGTGGGGGCGGAACACCGGGGAGCTGTTTTTT.

The CDR3 reads CSARDLRLAGLREGGTQYF. The CDR3 nucleotides are TGCAGTGCTAGAGATCTTAGGCTAGCGGGCCTGAGAGAGGGTGGGACCCAGTACTTC. This chain uses TRBV20-1 with TRBJ2-5, with TRBD2 identical over 8 bases. Germline V CDR1 and CDR2: DFQATT, SNEGSKA (reference sequence). V was pared by 0 bases and J by 7 bases, with 22 bases of the junction left unmatched. This CDR3 has 19 amino acids.

This clonotype has only one observation. One junction end does not reproduce the germline sequence, and a read error may be involved. This rearrangement joins TRBV28 to TRBJ2-7; 10 nucleotides align to TRBD1. The CDR3 length is 13 residues. The V gene's germline CDR1 is MDHEN and CDR2 SYDVKM. This CDR3 reads CAIKGQGRIAQHF. The DNA for the CDR3 is TGTGCCATCAAGGGACAGGGGAGGATCGCGCAGCACTTC. The entire variable domain, with the rest obtained from reference TRBV28 and TRBJ2-7, is as follows: DVKVTQSSRYLVKRTGEKVFLECVQDMDHENMFWYRQDPGLGLRLIYFSYDVKMKEKGDIPEGYSVSREKKERFSLILESASTNQTSMYLCAIKGQGRIAQHFGPGTRLTVT.

This clonotype has a single count. The rearrangement joins TRBV11-3 to TRBJ2-3, with 9 bases matching TRBD1. Germline V gene sequence: CDR1 SGHNT, CDR2 YENEEA. The CDR3 contains 17 residues. J was trimmed by 0 bases and V by 5 bases; bases with no gene match: 9. The CDR3 spells CASSPLLGTGSTDTQYF. In DNA form, the CDR3 reads TGTGCCAGCAGCCCCCTCCTGGGGACAGGGAGCACAGATACGCAGTATTTT.

The table lists this clonotype with many counts. This chain connects TRBV28 to TRBJ2-5; either TRBD1 or TRBD2 may fit D (5 bases each). V was cut by 7 bases and J by 4 bases, with 16 bases left in between. In germline, CDR1 is MDHEN, CDR2 SYDVKM. CDR3 length: 14 amino acids. The CDR3 coding sequence is TGTGCCAGCACCAACCCCGGGACGCGAGAGACCCAGTACTTC. Translated, it gives CASTNPGTRETQYF.

To note about this clonotype: A read error is possible here, since a much larger clone lies one base away. The genes are TRBV7-9 and TRBJ1-2; D not certain. Germline values: CDR1 SEHNR, CDR2 FQNEAQ (reference sequence). The CDR3 extends over 15 amino acids. The CDR3 sequence: CASSLRGSGNYSYTF. CDR3 coding DNA: TGTGCCAGCAGCTTACGAGGCTCGGGGAACTATAGCTACACCTTC.

The sample holds many counts of this clonotype. The chain has TRBV7-2 and TRBJ2-7; perhaps D is TRBD1 or TRBD2 (6 bases each). The V gene's germline CDR1 is SGHTA and CDR2 FQGNSA. V lost 0 bases, J lost 2 bases, and 11 bases lay in between. This CDR3 spans 15 amino acids. The chain's CDR3 is CASSLAGGSPYEQYF. DNA of the CDR3: TGTGCCAGCAGCTTAGCAGGGGGGTCCCCCTACGAGCAGTACTTC.